This T cell receptor beta chain was sequenced for a study of T cells after yellow fever vaccination (dated by TCRdb to between 2018 and 2021). With respect to the entire study: The SMART-Seq v4 Ultra Low Input RNA kit was used to prepare libraries from fractions with low cell numbers. Blood was drawn at multiple timepoints before and after primary and secondary immunization, with bulk PBMC replicates and cell subsets isolated. Bulk TCR alpha and beta repertoires were sequenced longitudinally to track T-cell clones before and after primary and booster YFV17D yellow fever vaccination. The cohort comprised two healthy male donors, one aged 18 to 30 and one aged 30 to 40 years.

Sequencing used an Illumina NovaSeq 6000. TCR cDNA was synthesized by 5'RACE template switching, through which a universal primer site and unique molecular identifiers were introduced. Priming of cDNA synthesis was performed from both the TCR alpha and TCR beta constant segments. Library amplification used two PCR steps, and the second PCR step added sample barcodes and sequencing adapters. Sequencing of libraries was performed on Illumina HiSeq 2500 (2x100 bp) or NovaSeq (2x150 bp). Regarding the original processing steps: Demultiplexing of reads and collapsing into UMI consensus sequences were performed with MIGEC, and V(D)J alignment was carried out with MiXCR. Clonotypes responding to the vaccine were identified with edgeR on replicate PBMC samples, with the criteria of FDR below 0.01 and a log2 fold change above 5 up to day 15. Each bulk clonotype was labeled CD4 or CD8 based on which sequenced repertoire, CD4 or CD8, contained the clonotype at higher abundance. The public reads were reprocessed in TCRdb via fastp at Q25 and MiXCR, keeping in-frame beta chains. Each CDR3 protein gets just one entry, which takes the most common genes and DNA from the rows behind it. TCRdb's processing, not the study's, gives the V and J calls here. The sample table shows around 260,000 distinct CDR3 sequences, and about 5.2% are seen once. Around 3.3% of the sample is held by the ten biggest clonotypes.

Remarks on this clonotype: The specificity of this receptor is unknown. Qualities for individual bases were not recorded, and no much larger clone is one base off.

Explained via the paper, the treatment or condition label denotes: live attenuated yellow fever vaccine strain. A standard Ficoll-Paque protocol was used to isolate PBMCs from peripheral blood. CD4 and CD8 T-cell fractions were isolated with Dynabeads CD4 and CD8 positive selection kits. RNA was extracted with TriZol from bulk PBMCs, CD4 and CD8 fractions, and dextramer-positive and dextramer-negative fractions. The study at large found these results: The study included only two donors, which limits how far the findings can be generalized. The secondary T-cell response was weaker than the primary response but faster, peaking on day 5 instead of day 15. Computational filtering was required because FACS-sorted repertoires could contain abundant contaminating clonotypes from the bulk population. A small fraction of clonotypes appeared in both the CD4 and CD8 compartments, likely as a result of convergent recombination. After the booster, most clones that had expanded after primary vaccination were detected again (almost 97% of CD4 and more than 80% of CD8), suggesting broad maintenance of memory.

There are 14 amino acids in the CDR3, from cysteine to phenylalanine inclusive. CDR3 DNA only is kept here, 42 bases in frame from base 1. The germline V gene yields LGHNT for CDR1 and FRNRAP for CDR2. V ends up 5 bases short and J 6 bases short, with an unmatched junction base count of 9. The receptor was derived from a man younger than 30 who received the YFV17D yellow fever vaccine. The sequencing here drew on CD4+ T cells sorted from PBMCs, taken on the day of the yellow fever booster vaccination. The chain uses TRBV12-5 and TRBJ1-1; 7 central bases correspond to TRBD1. The nucleotide sequence is TGTGCTAGTGGTCCGGATACGACAGGGCCTGAAGCTTTCTTT. This sequence encodes CASGPDTTGPEAFF.